This entry features one T cell receptor beta chain sequence. Its target is unknown. The data were taken from a study of a mutant IDH1 vaccine in newly diagnosed glioma. Study-level information: Beginning 4-6 weeks after radiotherapy alone, or with temozolomide cycles, vaccination took place. Previous treatment comprised radiotherapy, temozolomide, or both, mostly both.

Time point meaning: week 23, last vaccination. Mutant IDH1 20-mer peptide, at 300 ug, made up each vaccine dose, with topical imiquimod. Clones were read by immunoSEQ multiplex PCR, and TCRdb kept only the in-frame ones, dropping some. This sample carries 58,000 or so clones, approximately 87% of them seen once, and the ten largest clones take about 1.3%. The specimen was PBMCs, collected from a glioma patient whose treatment included an IDH1 peptide vaccine. This sequence was found in a man aged 35-49 years with glioma.

DNA for the CDR3: TGTGCCAGCTCACCAGGGGCGGCGAGGGCGACAGATACGCAGTATTTT. The encoded protein is CASSPGAARATDTQYF. This chain connects TRBV18 to TRBJ2-3; D is possibly TRBD1 or TRBD2 (5 bases each). Trimming took off 2 bases at V and 3 bases at J, with 15 bases between the two ends. Per the germline V gene, CDR1 is KGHSH and CDR2 is LQKENI. The CDR3 extends over 16 amino acids.